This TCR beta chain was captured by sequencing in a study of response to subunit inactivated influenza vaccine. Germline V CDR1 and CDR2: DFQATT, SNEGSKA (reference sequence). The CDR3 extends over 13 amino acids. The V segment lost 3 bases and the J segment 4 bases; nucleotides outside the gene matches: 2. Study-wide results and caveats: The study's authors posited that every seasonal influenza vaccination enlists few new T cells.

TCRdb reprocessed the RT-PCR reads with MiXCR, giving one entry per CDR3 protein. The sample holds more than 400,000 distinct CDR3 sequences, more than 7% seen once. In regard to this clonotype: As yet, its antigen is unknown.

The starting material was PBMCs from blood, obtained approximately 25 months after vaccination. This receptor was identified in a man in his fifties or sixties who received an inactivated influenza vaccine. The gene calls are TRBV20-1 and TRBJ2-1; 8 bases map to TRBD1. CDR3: CSARGTGYNEQFF. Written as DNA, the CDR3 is TGCAGTGCTAGGGGGACAGGTTACAATGAGCAGTTCTTC.